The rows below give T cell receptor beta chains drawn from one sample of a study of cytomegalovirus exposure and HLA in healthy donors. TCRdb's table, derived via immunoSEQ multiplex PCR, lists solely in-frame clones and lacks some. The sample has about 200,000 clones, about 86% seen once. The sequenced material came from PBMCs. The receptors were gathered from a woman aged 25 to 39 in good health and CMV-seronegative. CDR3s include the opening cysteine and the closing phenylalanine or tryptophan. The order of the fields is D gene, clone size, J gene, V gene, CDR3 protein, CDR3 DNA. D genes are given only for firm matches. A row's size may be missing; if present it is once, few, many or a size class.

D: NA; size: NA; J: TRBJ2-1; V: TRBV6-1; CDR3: CASSERGGGSYNEQFF; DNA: TGTGCCAGCAGTGAACGAGGGGGTGGCTCCTACAATGAGCAGTTCTTC
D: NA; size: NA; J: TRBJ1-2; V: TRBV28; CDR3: CASSLRHLSYGYTF; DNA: TGTGCCAGCAGTTTGAGACACTTGAGCTATGGCTACACCTTC
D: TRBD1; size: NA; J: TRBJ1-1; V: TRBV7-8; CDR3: CASSLDEGAGAFF; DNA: TGTGCCAGCAGCTTAGATGAGGGGGCTGGGGCTTTCTTT
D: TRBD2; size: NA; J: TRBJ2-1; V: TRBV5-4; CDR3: CASSFDKGGYNEQFF; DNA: TGTGCCAGCAGCTTCGACAAGGGAGGGTACAATGAGCAGTTCTTC
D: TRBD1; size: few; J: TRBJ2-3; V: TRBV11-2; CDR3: CATTRTGTSTDTQYF; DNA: TGTGCCACCACCCGGACAGGGACTAGCACAGATACGCAGTATTTT
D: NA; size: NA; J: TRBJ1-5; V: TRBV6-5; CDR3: CASSPSPVYQPQHF; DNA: TGTGCCAGCAGTCCATCACCAGTTTATCAGCCCCAGCATTTT
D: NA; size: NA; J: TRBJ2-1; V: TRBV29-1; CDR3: CSVTAGAGDKDEQFF; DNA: TGCAGCGTCACCGCGGGGGCAGGGGATAAAGATGAGCAGTTCTTC
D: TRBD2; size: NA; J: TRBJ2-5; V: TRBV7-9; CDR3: CSSSFETSGRGGETQYF; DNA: TGTTCCAGCAGCTTTGAGACTAGCGGGAGAGGGGGGGAGACCCAGTACTTC
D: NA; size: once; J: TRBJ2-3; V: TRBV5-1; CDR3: CASSLAGTPDPTDTQYF; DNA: TGCGCCAGCAGCTTGGCCGGGACTCCAGATCCCACAGATACGCAGTATTTT
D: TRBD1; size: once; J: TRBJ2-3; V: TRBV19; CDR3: CASSIDPTGFGADTQYF; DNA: TGTGCCAGTAGTATAGACCCGACAGGGTTCGGAGCAGATACGCAGTATTTT